This T cell receptor (beta chain) was identified during a study of blood T cell repertoires in COVID-19. On the study more broadly: Collection of acute and convalescent COVID-19 samples took place in the United States, Italy and Spain. Sources were T cells, B-cell-depleted T cells, or PBMCs; the material itself was cDNA or gDNA.

The authors' processing: Reference gene primer amplification gave nucleated cell count estimates. Method: immunoSEQ multiplex PCR; TCRdb's copy keeps in-frame clones and lacks some. V and J calls and clone size follow that table, whereas D and trimming were derived from the DNA. The table has 200,000 to 250,000 clones, around four fifths seen once; the top ten hold around 7.3%. J gave up 2 bases and V 3 bases, and 5 bases lay outside the gene matches. Germline CDR1 reads KGHDR; CDR2 reads SFDVKD. The CDR3 spans 15 residues. This clonotype was sampled from a woman aged 45-65 years with active or convalescent COVID-19. The rearrangement uses TRBV24-1 and TRBJ1-2; 7 nucleotides agree with TRBD1. The sequenced material came from peripheral blood. The chain's CDR3 is CATSDEGAGNYGYTF. CDR3 nucleotide sequence: TGTGCCACCAGTGATGAGGGGGCTGGCAACTATGGCTACACCTTC.